Presented here are 25 T cell receptor beta chains from one specimen sequenced in a study of blood T cell repertoires in COVID-19 (dated by TCRdb to the early 2020s). Receptors were amplified or captured by the immunoSEQ multiplex PCR assay. Held by TCRdb, this immuneACCESS table contains in-frame sequences only and omits some clones. Under half of the omission traces to an unresolved V gene where checked; the cause of the rest is unknown. The sample data list 650,000 to 800,000 clones, and around 90% of these were observed just once. The ten most abundant clones make up under 0.3% of the sample. The sequenced sample was peripheral blood. These receptors all come from a woman aged 18 to 35 with acute or convalescent COVID-19.

In its sample, this clone was seen a few times. J is TRBJ1-2 and V is TRBV7-9, with TRBD1 matching 7 bases. The junction had 7 bases not matched to a gene; V was cut back by 5 bases and J by 4 bases. CDR1 is SEHNR, CDR2 FQNEAQ, per germline (reference sequence). The CDR3 runs 14 residues. CDR3 residues: CASSLGQATYGYTF. The DNA for the CDR3 is TGTGCCAGCAGCCTAGGACAGGCAACCTATGGCTACACCTTC.

The chain carries TRBV5-1 and TRBJ1-4; no clear D gene. Germline CDR1 is SGHRS and CDR2 is YFSETQ. The V and J ends lost 6 bases and 5 bases respectively, with 14 bases between them. This CDR3 has 14 amino acids. The CDR3 DNA is TGCGCCAGCACATACTGGGGAGGCAATGAAAAACTGTTTTTT. It specifies CASTYWGGNEKLFF.

The chain joins TRBV19 to TRBJ1-6; TRBD1 agrees at 7 bases. CDR1 LNHDA and CDR2 SQIVND come from the germline V gene (reference sequence). Trimming at V came to 7 bases and at J to 9 bases, leaving 6 bases not matched to a gene. The CDR3 extends over 13 amino acids. CDR3 coding DNA: TGTGCCAGTAACCCAGGGGGTAGTTCACCCCTCCACTTT. Translating gives CASNPGGSSPLHF. The full variable domain, rest sourced from reference TRBV19 and TRBJ1-6, is DGGITQSPKYLFRKEGQNVTLSCEQNLNHDAMYWYRQDPGQGLRLIYYSQIVNDFQKGDIAEGYSVSREKKESFPLTVTSAQKNPTAFYLCASNPGGSSPLHFGNGTRLTVT.

V is TRBV13 and J is TRBJ1-2; D may be TRBD1 (6 bases). V was clipped by 5 bases and J by 8 bases, with 18 bases between them. This CDR3 has 14 amino acids. In germline, CDR1 is PRHDT, CDR2 FYEKMQ (reference sequence). CDR3 residues: CASSPGGGPKGYTF. Written as DNA, the CDR3 is TGTGCCAGCAGCCCCGGGGGGGGGCCTAAGGGCTACACCTTC.

This clone has only one observation. V usage is TRBV5-1 and J usage is TRBJ2-1; D call uncertain. CDR1 is SGHRS, CDR2 YFSETQ, per germline. The CDR3 is 14 amino acids. Trimming took 0 bases from V and 8 from J, leaving 12 bases between them. The CDR3: CASSLGYSLDEQFF. The CDR3 coding sequence is TGCGCCAGCAGCTTGGGTTATAGCCTGGATGAGCAGTTCTTC.

This clone was seen a few times. The chain has TRBV6-2 or TRBV6-3 and TRBJ2-7; weak D call: TRBD1 (5 bases). The V gene's germline CDR1 is MNHEY and CDR2 SVGEGT. The CDR3 runs 15 residues. V lost 0 bases, J lost 2 bases, and 11 bases lay in between. CDR3 coding DNA: TGTGCCAGCAGTTACTCGAACACAGGAGCCTACGAGCAGTACTTC. Amino acid sequence: CASSYSNTGAYEQYF.

J is TRBJ1-3 and V is TRBV6-6, with D unclear. The CDR3 runs 11 residues. Germline V gives CDR1 MNHNY, CDR2 SVGAGI (reference sequence). V lost 8 bases to trimming and J lost 4 bases, with 6 bases between them. CDR3 coding DNA: TGTGCCAGCCTCGGGGGAAACACCATATATTTT. Translation gives CASLGGNTIYF.

The chain is built from TRBV11-2 and TRBJ1-1; weak D call: TRBD1 (5 bases). The CDR3 extends over 15 amino acids. The ends were cut back, 5 bases at V and 1 base at J, with 14 bases in the middle. Germline V gives CDR1 SGHAT, CDR2 FQNNGV. The chain's CDR3 is CASSALGGPNTEAFF. The CDR3, as DNA: TGTGCCAGCAGCGCCTTGGGGGGACCGAACACTGAAGCTTTCTTT.

The genes are TRBV2 and TRBJ2-3; 9 bases fit TRBD2. CDR1 SNHLY and CDR2 FYNNEI come from the germline V gene. The CDR3 length is 14 residues. V dropped 8 bases and J dropped 8; count of bases not matched to a gene: 11. Here the CDR3 reads CASVRLAEYGTQYF. Here the CDR3 DNA reads TGTGCCAGCGTGAGACTAGCGGAGTATGGTACGCAGTATTTT.

The chain joins TRBV29-1 to TRBJ1-1; D is unclear. Germline CDR1 and CDR2: SQVTM and ANQGSEA. Trimming pared 2 bases from V and 10 bases from J, leaving 20 bases between. This CDR3 has 14 amino acids. In nucleotides, the CDR3 is TGCAGCGTTGAACTCCGACAAGCTGTCTCTGGAGCTTTCTTT. The encoded protein is CSVELRQAVSGAFF.

The V and J genes are TRBV29-1 and TRBJ2-7; a weak D match, TRBD1 (5 bases). CDR3 size: 14 residues. V dropped 0 bases and J dropped 2 bases, with 11 bases sitting between them. The V gene's germline CDR1 is SQVTM and CDR2 ANQGSEA. The CDR3 nucleotides are TGCAGCGTTGAAGAATTGGGGCAGCCCTACGAGCAGTACTTC. This translates into CSVEELGQPYEQYF.

As for this clone: The same CDR3 arises from other DNA sequences in this sample as well. The genes are TRBV24-1 and TRBJ1-2; TRBD1 matches at 7 bases. The CDR3 contains 14 residues. The V segment lost 4 bases and the J segment 5 bases; nucleotides outside the gene matches: 6. Germline loops: CDR1 KGHDR, CDR2 SFDVKD. The CDR3 DNA reads TGTGCCACCAGTGACCCCGGACAGGCATATGGCTACACCTTC. Translation gives CATSDPGQAYGYTF.

V gene TRBV9 combines with J gene TRBJ2-7; weak D call: TRBD2 (5 bases). The CDR3 has 14 amino acids. Looked up from germline, CDR1 is SGDLS and CDR2 is YYNGEE. V was clipped by 3 bases and J by 6 bases, with 16 bases between them. The CDR3 region is CASSAGEGIGEQYF. The CDR3 nucleotides are TGTGCCAGCAGCGCTGGAGAGGGCATAGGCGAGCAGTACTTC.

J is TRBJ2-7 and V is TRBV6-5, with D maybe TRBD2 (6 bases). V lost 5 bases to trimming and J lost 0 bases, with 14 bases between them. The germline V gene has CDR1 MNHEY and CDR2 SVGAGI. The CDR3 is 15 residues long. CDR3 nucleotides: TGTGCCAGCAGTATGGGACGGCGGGACTCCTACGAGCAGTACTTC. Translated, it gives CASSMGRRDSYEQYF.

The CDR3 protein is CASSSRTGLANVLTF. The CDR3 region has the DNA TGTGCCAGCAGCTCTCGGACAGGTCTAGCCAACGTCCTGACTTTC. The chain joins TRBV7-2 to TRBJ2-6, with 7 bases fitting TRBD1. Unmatched junction bases numbered 7, after V lost 4 bases and J lost 7 bases. Germline V gene sequence: CDR1 SGHTA, CDR2 FQGNSA. CDR3 size: 15 residues.

J is TRBJ2-3 and V is TRBV7-8; TRBD2 matches 9 bases. Germline lookup yields CDR1 SGHVS and CDR2 FQNEAQ. The junction had 4 bases not matched to a gene; V was cut back by 3 bases and J by 0 bases. CDR3 length equals 16 residues. DNA of the CDR3: TGTGCCAGCAGCTTTAGCGGGGGCCCTAGCACAGATACGCAGTATTTT. Translating it yields CASSFSGGPSTDTQYF.

The rearrangement uses TRBV4-1 and TRBJ2-1; 7 bases line up with TRBD1. Germline V CDR1 and CDR2: MGHRA, YSYEKL. Unmatched junction bases numbered 2, after V lost 3 bases and J lost 0 bases. This CDR3 has 15 residues. CDR3 coding DNA: TGCGCCAGCAGCCAGACAGGGTTCTCCTACAATGAGCAGTTCTTC. Translating it yields CASSQTGFSYNEQFF.

This clone was seen a single time. This rearrangement joins TRBV24-1 to TRBJ2-1; tentatively, D is TRBD1 (5 bases). CDR3 length equals 17 residues. Trimming took off 2 bases at V and 1 base at J, with 14 bases between the two ends. Germline V gives CDR1 KGHDR, CDR2 SFDVKD. The CDR3 here is CATSDYPQRGSYNEQFF. For the CDR3, the DNA is TGTGCCACCAGTGATTATCCTCAAAGGGGTTCCTACAATGAGCAGTTCTTC.

A remark on this clone: Other nucleotide sequences from this sample produce the same CDR3. This chain links TRBV29-1 with TRBJ1-2, with 9 positions matching TRBD1. Germline CDR1 reads SQVTM; CDR2 reads ANQGSEA. Unmatched junction bases numbered 0, after V lost 5 bases and J lost 2 bases. The CDR3 runs 12 residues. This CDR3 reads CSVTGGNYGYTF. For the CDR3, the DNA is TGCAGCGTTACAGGGGGCAACTATGGCTACACCTTC.

The chain links TRBV5-6 to TRBJ1-1; perhaps TRBD1 as D (6 bases). Trimming pared 2 bases from V and 4 bases from J, leaving 15 bases between. CDR1 SGHDT and CDR2 YYEEEE come from the germline V gene. CDR3 size: 15 residues. Here the CDR3 DNA reads TGTGCCAGCAGCTTCAGCGTTCAGGGGAGCACTGAAGCTTTCTTT. This encodes CASSFSVQGSTEAFF.

On this clone: This same CDR3 is encoded by further DNA sequences in the sample. The chain links TRBV5-1 to TRBJ1-1; maybe TRBD1 (6 bases). Germline assignment: CDR1 SGHRS and CDR2 YFSETQ. Trimming took 0 bases from V and 5 from J, leaving 11 bases between them. This CDR3 has 14 residues. The CDR3 DNA is TGCGCCAGCAGCTTGGACCAGGGGCGGACTGAAGCTTTCTTT. Its protein product is CASSLDQGRTEAFF.

This chain connects TRBV2 to TRBJ1-2; TRBD1 is a possible D gene (6 bases). The CDR3 has 19 amino acids. The germline V gene has CDR1 SNHLY and CDR2 FYNNEI. V dropped 6 bases and J dropped 0 bases, with 26 bases sitting between them. The CDR3 region is CASSGPGTRPLGTNYGYTF. CDR3 coding DNA: TGTGCCAGCAGCGGTCCCGGGACACGGCCCCTTGGGACTAACTATGGCTACACCTTC.

This clone occurred a few times. The gene calls are TRBV10-3 and TRBJ1-1, with 7 bases aligning to TRBD1. Per germline, CDR1 ENHRY and CDR2 SYGVKD. This CDR3 region has 13 residues. V gave up 6 bases and J gave up 4 bases; unmatched junction bases: 5. The CDR3 DNA follows: TGTGCCATCAGGCCGACAGGGCCCACTGAAGCTTTCTTT. This translates into CAIRPTGPTEAFF.

V usage is TRBV28 and J usage is TRBJ2-7; perhaps TRBD1 as D (5 bases). Trimming took off 5 bases at V and 6 bases at J, with 20 bases between the two ends. This CDR3 has 15 amino acids. Germline CDR1 MDHEN, CDR2 SYDVKM. Here the CDR3 reads CASSLLGRDGVEQYF. The DNA of the CDR3 is TGTGCCAGCAGTCTTTTAGGCAGGGATGGGGTCGAGCAGTACTTC.

The rearrangement joins TRBV9 to TRBJ2-7; 8 bases are a match to TRBD2. Looked up from germline, CDR1 is SGDLS and CDR2 is YYNGEE. This CDR3 spans 16 amino acids. V lost 0 bases to trimming and J lost 1 base; unmatched junction nucleotides: 6. The CDR3 region is CASSVATGLASYEQYF. The CDR3 bases are TGTGCCAGCAGCGTAGCTACAGGACTAGCATCCTACGAGCAGTACTTC.